This T cell receptor (beta chain) derives from a study of T cells after yellow fever vaccination. The study, taken as a whole, reports: A minor fraction of clonotypes spanned both CD4 and CD8 compartments. Post-booster repertoires contained most primary-vaccination clones again (almost 97% CD4, about 90% CD8).

TCRdb independently ran MiXCR on the 5' RACE reads; one entry per CDR3 protein. Here the sample spans roughly 340,000 distinct CDR3 sequences, 3.5% to 4.5% being singletons. As concerns this clonotype: Its specificity is unknown.

Sequences were derived from PBMCs, sampled 5 days after the yellow fever booster vaccination. The origin of this receptor is a man aged 18 to 30 who received the YFV17D yellow fever vaccine.

CDR3 sequence (DNA): TGTGCCAGCTCACCACAGGGGGAGGATTCACCCCTCCACTTT. It encodes CASSPQGEDSPLHF. The chain is built from TRBV18 and TRBJ1-6, with D perhaps matching TRBD1 (6 bases). Looked up from germline, CDR1 is KGHSH and CDR2 is LQKENI. The CDR3 covers 14 residues. V lost 1 base, J lost 8 bases, and 9 bases lay in between. Using reference TRBV18 and TRBJ1-6 for the parts outside the CDR3, the full variable domain is NAGVMQNPRHLVRRRGQEARLRCSPMKGHSHVYWYRQLPEEGLKFMVYLQKENIIDESGMPKERFSAEFPKEGPSILRIQQVVRGDSAAYFCASSPQGEDSPLHFGNGTRLTVT.